One sample yielded the 30 T cell receptor beta chains listed below, sequenced in a study of lymphopenia after photon versus proton radiotherapy. The method was immunoSEQ multiplex PCR; TCRdb's version includes in-frame clones alone and lacks a portion of them. The sample consists of approximately 71,000 clones, approximately 91% of them appearing once. The sequencing used peripheral blood, collected from a patient treated with photon-based radiotherapy. These receptors were obtained from a woman between 65 and 79 years old with pancreatic cancer.

This chain joins TRBV28 and TRBJ2-1; D uncertain. The V gene lost 6 bases and the J gene lost 6 bases, with 21 bases spanning the gap. The CDR3 length is 16 residues. The germline CDR1 and CDR2 sequences are MDHEN and SYDVKM. CDR3 amino acids: CASSPGPASNSNEQFF. The CDR3 nucleotides read TGTGCCAGCAGCCCCGGTCCTGCATCAAATTCCAATGAGCAGTTCTTC. Looking up the rest from reference TRBV28 and TRBJ2-1 gives the full variable domain: DVKVTQSSRYLVKRTGEKVFLECVQDMDHENMFWYRQDPGLGLRLIYFSYDVKMKEKGDIPEGYSVSREKKERFSLILESASTNQTSMYLCASSPGPASNSNEQFFGPGTRLTVL.

This chain links TRBV20-1 with TRBJ2-5; D is unresolved. V was pared by 6 bases and J by 5 bases, with 10 bases between. The CDR3 is made up of 11 amino acids. In germline, CDR1 is DFQATT, CDR2 SNEGSKA (reference sequence). CDR3 bases: TGCAGTGCCCCGGGTGGGGAGACCCAGTACTTC. Protein sequence: CSAPGGETQYF.

The chain employs TRBV4-2 and TRBJ2-1, with D perhaps matching TRBD2 (5 bases). CDR1 and CDR2 (germline): LGHNA, YNFKEQ. This CDR3 is built from 16 residues. V lost 1 base and J lost 0, with 10 bases in between. In DNA, the CDR3 is TGTGCCAGCAGCCAAGCTTCGGGAAACTCCTACAATGAGCAGTTCTTC. This codes for CASSQASGNSYNEQFF.

The chain joins TRBV27 to TRBJ2-2, with no clear D. This CDR3 spans 15 amino acids. Germline V gene data show CDR1 as MNHEY and CDR2 as SMNVEV (reference sequence). The V and J ends lost 3 bases and 1 base respectively, with 9 bases between them. CDR3 nucleotide sequence: TGTGCCAGCAGTTTTCGGCAGGAGAACACCGGGGAGCTGTTTTTT. It is translated as CASSFRQENTGELFF.

This clone turned up a few times. The CDR3 region has the DNA TGTGCCAGCAGCCAAGAGGCGGGACGAGCTAACTATGGCTACACCTTC. Its translation: CASSQEAGRANYGYTF. The chain employs TRBV4-2 and TRBJ1-2, with D possibly being TRBD1 (5 bases). Per the germline V gene, CDR1 is LGHNA and CDR2 is YNFKEQ. The CDR3 runs to 16 residues. The V end lost 0 bases, the J end lost 0 bases, and 11 bases lay between the germline ends.

The chain is built from TRBV28 and TRBJ1-4; tentative D call: TRBD1 (5 bases). The V gene lost 8 bases and the J gene lost 4 bases, with 11 bases spanning the gap. The CDR3 is 13 residues long. Germline CDR1 and CDR2: MDHEN and SYDVKM. The CDR3 DNA sequence: TGTGCCAGCCTGGGGACCAATAATGAAAAACTGTTTTTT. Its protein product is CASLGTNNEKLFF. The whole variable domain, remainder taken from reference TRBV28 and TRBJ1-4, is DVKVTQSSRYLVKRTGEKVFLECVQDMDHENMFWYRQDPGLGLRLIYFSYDVKMKEKGDIPEGYSVSREKKERFSLILESASTNQTSMYLCASLGTNNEKLFFGSGTQLSVL.

The CDR3 here is CATSWQSTDTQYF. For the CDR3, the DNA is TGTGCCACCAGCTGGCAGAGCACAGATACGCAGTATTTT. The chain carries TRBV15 and TRBJ2-3; D not resolved. Trimming removed 5 bases at V and 0 bases at J, with 6 bases between. This CDR3 is built from 13 residues. Per the germline V gene, CDR1 is LNHNV and CDR2 is YYDKDF (reference sequence).

This clone was seen only once. The chain links TRBV6-6 to TRBJ2-7, with D perhaps TRBD2 (6 bases). Germline-derived CDR1 and CDR2 are MNHNY and SVGAGI (reference sequence). V lost 2 bases and J 5 bases, leaving 13 bases between the germline ends. This CDR3 contains 14 residues. CDR3 sequence reads: CASSYSGLWDEQYF. Written as DNA, the CDR3 is TGTGCCAGCAGTTACAGCGGGTTATGGGACGAGCAGTACTTC.

The chain couples TRBV7-9 to TRBJ2-2; D is possibly TRBD2 (6 bases). V was clipped by 5 bases and J by 3 bases, with 13 bases between them. Germline V CDR1 and CDR2: SEHNR, FQNEAQ (reference sequence). This CDR3 has 15 residues. In nucleotides, the CDR3 is TGTGCCAGCAGCCCCCCCGGGGGATACACCGGGGAGCTGTTTTTT. Translating gives CASSPPGGYTGELFF. The full variable domain, completed using reference TRBV7-9 and TRBJ2-2, is DTGVSQNPRHKITKRGQNVTFRCDPISEHNRLYWYRQTLGQGPEFLTYFQNEAQLEKSRLLSDRFSAERPKGSFSTLEIQRTEQGDSAMYLCASSPPGGYTGELFFGEGSRLTVL.

The chain carries TRBV5-1 and TRBJ1-4; 8 nucleotides align to TRBD1. In germline, CDR1 is SGHRS, CDR2 YFSETQ. The CDR3 runs 14 residues. After removal of 4 bases from V and 5 bases from J, the junction contained 4 bases not matched to a gene. The CDR3: CASSGDRRNEKLFF. The CDR3 DNA sequence: TGCGCCAGCAGCGGGGACAGGAGGAATGAAAAACTGTTTTTT.

This rearrangement joins TRBV9 to TRBJ1-4, with 9 bases that match TRBD1. CDR3 length: 14 amino acids. The germline CDR1 and CDR2 sequences are SGDLS and YYNGEE. V was pared by 0 bases and J by 8 bases, with 2 bases of the junction left unmatched. CDR3 sequence (DNA): TGTGCCAGCAGCGTAGGACAGGGGGGAGAAAAACTGTTTTTT. Translation gives CASSVGQGGEKLFF.

The chain is built from TRBV9 and TRBJ2-7; TRBD2 agrees at 9 bases. Unmatched junction bases numbered 5, after V lost 0 bases and J lost 4 bases. Germline CDR1 reads SGDLS; CDR2 reads YYNGEE. CDR3 size: 15 residues. The CDR3 protein is CASSVASGIIYEQYF. In DNA, the CDR3 is TGTGCCAGCAGCGTAGCTAGCGGGATTATTTACGAGCAGTACTTC.

V usage is TRBV7-2 and J usage is TRBJ2-5; TRBD2 matches at 12 bases. J gave up 5 bases and V 4 bases, and 8 bases lay outside the gene matches. The CDR3 spans 16 residues. Germline V gives CDR1 SGHTA, CDR2 FQGNSA. CDR3 in amino acids: CASSSRLAGDHETQYF. In nucleotides, the CDR3 is TGTGCCAGCAGCTCGAGACTAGCGGGAGATCACGAGACCCAGTACTTC.

This clone came up a few times. V is TRBV5-1 and J is TRBJ2-1; 13 bases align to TRBD2. Germline values: CDR1 SGHRS, CDR2 YFSETQ. CDR3 length equals 16 residues. The trim removed 0 bases at V and 8 bases at J, leaving 5 bases unmatched. In DNA form, the CDR3 reads TGCGCCAGCAGCTTGGGGACTAGCGGGAGTTTCTATGAGCAGTTCTTC. As protein: CASSLGTSGSFYEQFF.

CDR3: CASSVAAGDSRYNEQFF. In DNA form, the CDR3 reads TGTGCCAGCAGCGTAGCGGCCGGCGACAGTAGATACAATGAGCAGTTCTTC. This sequence joins TRBV9 and TRBJ2-1; D possibly corresponds to TRBD1 (5 bases). The V end lost 0 bases, the J end lost 4 bases, and 17 bases lay between the germline ends. CDR1 SGDLS and CDR2 YYNGEE come from the germline V gene. The CDR3 runs to 17 residues. Drawing the rest from reference TRBV9 and TRBJ2-1, the complete variable domain is DSGVTQTPKHLITATGQRVTLRCSPRSGDLSVYWYQQSLDQGLQFLIQYYNGEERAKGNILERFSAQQFPDLHSELNLSSLELGDSALYFCASSVAAGDSRYNEQFFGPGTRLTVL.

V and J are TRBV7-8 and TRBJ1-5; 7 bases fit TRBD1. The CDR3 runs to 14 residues. V lost 8 bases, J lost 5 bases, and 9 bases stayed unmatched. The V gene's germline CDR1 is SGHVS and CDR2 FQNEAQ. DNA for the CDR3: TGTGCCAGCTCTAGGGGGACAGAACATCAGCCCCAGCATTTT. This encodes CASSRGTEHQPQHF.

This clone was observed a single time. The chain couples TRBV19 to TRBJ2-7; D is possibly TRBD1 (6 bases). Germline CDR1 is LNHDA and CDR2 is SQIVND (reference sequence). The V and J ends lost 5 bases and 0 bases respectively, with 14 bases between them. This CDR3 contains 15 residues. CDR3 coding DNA: TGTGCCAGTAGTGCCCAGGGACACCACTCCTACGAGCAGTACTTC. Protein sequence: CASSAQGHHSYEQYF.

V and J are TRBV19 and TRBJ1-2; D perhaps matches TRBD1 (6 bases). The length of the CDR3 is 15 residues. V was pared by 3 bases and J by 7 bases, with 18 bases between. CDR1 LNHDA and CDR2 SQIVND come from the germline V gene (reference sequence). DNA of the CDR3: TGTGCCAGTAGTATGGGAACAGGGTCCCCAGTTGGCTACACCTTC. Protein product: CASSMGTGSPVGYTF.

The DNA of the CDR3 is TGTGCCAGCAGCTTGGTATCCGGGGCGAACTCTGGGGCCAACGTCCTGACTTTC. Amino acids: CASSLVSGANSGANVLTF. The chain combines TRBV5-8 with TRBJ2-6; either TRBD1 or TRBD2 may supply D (5 bases each). CDR1 and CDR2 (germline): SGHTS, YDEGEE. Trimming removed 0 bases from V and 0 bases from J, with 13 bases in between. The CDR3 length is 18 residues.

This clone was recorded once. Within the sample, other DNA sequences also encode this same CDR3. CDR3 coding DNA: TGTGCCAGCAGTGGACAGGGCTACGAGCAGTACTTC. This gives the protein CASSGQGYEQYF. The J gene is TRBJ2-7, the V gene TRBV6-1; TRBD1 matches at 7 bases. The germline CDR1 and CDR2 sequences are MNHNS and SASEGT. V was clipped by 4 bases and J by 3 bases; unmatched bases: 0. The CDR3 has 12 amino acids.

The gene calls are TRBV30 and TRBJ1-1; the match to TRBD1 covers 8 bases. The CDR3 extends over 14 amino acids. Germline V CDR1 and CDR2: GTSNPN, SVGIG (reference sequence). The junction had 9 bases not matched to a gene; V was cut back by 4 bases and J by 5 bases. The CDR3: CAWNPLTGGTEAFF. Written as DNA, the CDR3 is TGTGCCTGGAACCCCTTAACAGGGGGGACTGAAGCTTTCTTT. Supplemented by reference TRBV30 and TRBJ1-1, the full variable domain reads SQTIHQWPATLVQPVGSPLSLECTVEGTSNPNLYWYRQAAGRGLQLLFYSVGIGQISSEVPQNLSASRPQDRQFILSSKKLLLSDSGFYLCAWNPLTGGTEAFFGQGTRLTVV.

The V call is TRBV15, the J call TRBJ1-1; D is perhaps TRBD1 (6 bases). This CDR3 comprises 14 residues. The ends were cut back, 0 bases at V and 4 bases at J, with 9 bases in the middle. Germline assignment: CDR1 LNHNV and CDR2 YYDKDF (reference sequence). CDR3 sequence (DNA): TGTGCCACCAGCAGAGAAGGGGGTTCCACTGAAGCTTTCTTT. Translation: CATSREGGSTEAFF.

This clone was counted between two and nine times. The chain combines TRBV7-9 with TRBJ1-6; maybe TRBD1 (6 bases). The CDR3 sequence is 15 residues long. V shed 5 bases and J shed 7 bases, with 15 bases lying between them. Germline V gene sequence: CDR1 SEHNR, CDR2 FQNEAQ (reference sequence). This chain's CDR3 is CASSRTTGRNSPLHF. The DNA for the CDR3 is TGTGCCAGCAGCAGGACCACAGGGCGGAATTCACCCCTCCACTTT.

The sample holds one count of this clone. V is TRBV5-1 and J is TRBJ1-1; D perhaps matches TRBD1 (5 bases). The CDR3 covers 14 residues. Trimming pared 0 bases from V and 4 bases from J, leaving 10 bases between. The germline gives CDR1 SGHRS, CDR2 YFSETQ. This chain's CDR3 is CASSLDRRATEAFF. The DNA for the CDR3 is TGCGCCAGCAGCTTGGACAGGCGGGCCACTGAAGCTTTCTTT.

V and J are TRBV10-3 and TRBJ1-2, with D perhaps matching TRBD1 (6 bases). V was cut by 2 bases and J by 4 bases, with 11 bases left in between. Germline CDR1 is ENHRY and CDR2 is SYGVKD. The CDR3 loop spans 14 amino acids. The DNA of the CDR3 is TGTGCCATCAGTGAGCGAACAGGGTCCTATGGCTACACCTTC. This encodes CAISERTGSYGYTF.

This clone was detected once. CDR3 coding DNA: TGTGCCAGCAGTGAAGGGACAGGGCCGACCTACGAGCAGTACTTC. Translating gives CASSEGTGPTYEQYF. This chain joins TRBV6-1 and TRBJ2-7; 8 bases line up with TRBD1. This CDR3 is built from 15 residues. V was clipped by 1 base and J by 2 bases; unmatched bases: 4. Germline CDR1 is MNHNS and CDR2 is SASEGT.

V usage is TRBV19 and J usage is TRBJ1-1, with 7 bases matching TRBD1. Germline CDR1 and CDR2: LNHDA and SQIVND (reference sequence). The V gene end was trimmed by 7 bases and the J gene end by 4 bases; junction bases not matched to a gene: 9. This CDR3 has 14 amino acids. Written as DNA, the CDR3 is TGTGCCAGTATCCCGACAGGGAGACTCACTGAAGCTTTCTTT. Residues: CASIPTGRLTEAFF.

The count of this clone is one. The J gene is TRBJ2-5, the V gene TRBV9; 7 bases align to TRBD2. The CDR3 extends over 16 amino acids. Germline trimming cut 4 bases from V and 4 bases from J; bases unmatched to any gene: 13. Germline loops: CDR1 SGDLS, CDR2 YYNGEE. CDR3 DNA sequence: TGTGCCAGCAGCCCCAGATGGGGGGAGGGGCCAGAGACCCAGTACTTC. Translated, it gives CASSPRWGEGPETQYF.

The chain combines TRBV19 with TRBJ1-1; D remains ambiguous. This CDR3 comprises 11 residues. Germline V gene data show CDR1 as LNHDA and CDR2 as SQIVND (reference sequence). The germline V and J ends were trimmed by 3 bases and 11 bases, with 10 bases remaining between them. CDR3 in amino acids: CASSIKGAAFF. Written as DNA, the CDR3 is TGTGCCAGTAGTATTAAGGGTGCGGCTTTCTTT.

The V call is TRBV5-1, the J call TRBJ1-3; 8 bases are a match to TRBD1. This CDR3 has 17 residues. The V and J ends lost 0 bases and 0 bases, in that order; junction bases with no gene match: 5. Per germline, CDR1 SGHRS and CDR2 YFSETQ. In DNA form, the CDR3 reads TGCGCCAGCAGCTTGGCCGGACAGGGCAACTCTGGAAACACCATATATTTT. Amino acids: CASSLAGQGNSGNTIYF.